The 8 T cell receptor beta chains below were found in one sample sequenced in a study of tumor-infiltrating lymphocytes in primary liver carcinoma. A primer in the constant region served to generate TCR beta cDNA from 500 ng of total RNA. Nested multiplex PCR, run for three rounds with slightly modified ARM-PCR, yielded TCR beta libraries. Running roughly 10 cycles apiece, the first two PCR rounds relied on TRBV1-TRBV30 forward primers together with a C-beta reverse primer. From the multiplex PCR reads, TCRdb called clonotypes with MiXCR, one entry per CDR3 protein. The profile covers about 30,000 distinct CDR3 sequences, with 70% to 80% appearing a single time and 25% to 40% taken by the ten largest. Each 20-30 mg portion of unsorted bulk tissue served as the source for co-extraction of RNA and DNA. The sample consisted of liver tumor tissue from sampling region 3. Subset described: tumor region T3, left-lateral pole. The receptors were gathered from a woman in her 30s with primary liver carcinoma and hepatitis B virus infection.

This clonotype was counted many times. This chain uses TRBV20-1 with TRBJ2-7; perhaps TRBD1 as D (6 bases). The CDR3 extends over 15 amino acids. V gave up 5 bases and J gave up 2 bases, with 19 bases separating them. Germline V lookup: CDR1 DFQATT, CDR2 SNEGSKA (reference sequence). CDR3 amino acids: CSAQNRDTGTYEQYF. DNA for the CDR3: TGCAGTGCTCAAAACCGGGACACGGGAACCTACGAGCAGTACTTC.

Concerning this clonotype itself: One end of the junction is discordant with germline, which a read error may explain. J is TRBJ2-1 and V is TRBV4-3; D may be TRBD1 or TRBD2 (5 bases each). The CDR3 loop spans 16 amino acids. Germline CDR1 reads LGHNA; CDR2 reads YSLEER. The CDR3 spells CASSQDWDHAYNEQLF. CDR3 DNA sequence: TGCGCCAGCAGCCAAGATTGGGACCACGCCTACAATGAGCAACTCTTC.

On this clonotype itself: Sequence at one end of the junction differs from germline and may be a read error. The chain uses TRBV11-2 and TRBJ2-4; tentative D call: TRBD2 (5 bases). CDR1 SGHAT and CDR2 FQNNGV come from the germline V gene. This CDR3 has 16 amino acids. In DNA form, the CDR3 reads TGTGCCAGCAGTACCGTATTGGGTCTAGCCAGAAACATTCGGTACTTC. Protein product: CASSTVLGLARNIRYF. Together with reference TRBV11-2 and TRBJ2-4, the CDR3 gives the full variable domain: EAGVAQSPRYKIIEKRQSVAFWCNPISGHATLYWYQQILGQGPKLLIQFQNNGVVDDSQLPKDRFSAERLKGVDSTLKIQPAKLEDSAVYLCASSTVLGLARNIRYFGAGTRLSVL.

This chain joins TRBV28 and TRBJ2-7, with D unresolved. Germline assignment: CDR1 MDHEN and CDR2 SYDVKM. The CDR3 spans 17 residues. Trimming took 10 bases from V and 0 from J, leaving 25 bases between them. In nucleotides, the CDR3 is TGTGCCATCAGCCTCCCTTTTTACGGATGGTACTCCTACGAGCAGTACTTC. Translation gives CAISLPFYGWYSYEQYF.

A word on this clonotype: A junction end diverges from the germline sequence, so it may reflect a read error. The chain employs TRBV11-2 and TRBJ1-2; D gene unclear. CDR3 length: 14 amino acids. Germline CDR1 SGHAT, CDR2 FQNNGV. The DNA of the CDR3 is TGTCCCAGCGGCTTAGCATTCGTGTTTGGCGGTTACACCTTC. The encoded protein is CPSGLAFVFGGYTF. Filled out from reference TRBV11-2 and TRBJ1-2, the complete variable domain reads EAGVAQSPRYKIIEKRQSVAFWCNPISGHATLYWYQQILGQGPKLLIQFQNNGVVDDSQLPKDRFSAERLKGVDSTLKIQPAKLEDSAVYLCPSGLAFVFGGYTFGSGTRLTVV.

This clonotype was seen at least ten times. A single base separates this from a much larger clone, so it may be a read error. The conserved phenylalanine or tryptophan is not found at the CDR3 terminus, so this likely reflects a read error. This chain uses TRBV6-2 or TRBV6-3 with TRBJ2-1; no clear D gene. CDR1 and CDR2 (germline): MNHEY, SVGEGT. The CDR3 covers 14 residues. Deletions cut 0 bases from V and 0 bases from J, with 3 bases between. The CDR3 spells CASSYSGSYNEQFL. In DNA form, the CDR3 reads TGTGCCAGCAGTTACTCGGGCTCCTACAATGAGCAGTTCCTC.

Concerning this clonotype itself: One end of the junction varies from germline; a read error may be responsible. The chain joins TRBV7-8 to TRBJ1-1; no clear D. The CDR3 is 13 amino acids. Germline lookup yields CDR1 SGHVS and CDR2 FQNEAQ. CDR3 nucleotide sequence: TGTGCCAGCAACTTAACGATTGGTACTGAAGCTTTCTTT. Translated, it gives CASNLTIGTEAFF. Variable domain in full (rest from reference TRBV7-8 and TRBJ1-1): GAGVSQSPRYKVAKRGQDVALRCDPISGHVSLFWYQQALGQGPEFLTYFQNEAQLDKSGLPSDRFFAERPEGSVSTLKIQRTQQEDSAVYLCASNLTIGTEAFFGQGTRLTVV.

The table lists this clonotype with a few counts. CDR3 sequence reads: CASSLPTSGRVGADTQYF. The CDR3 coding sequence is TGTGCCAGCAGTTTACCGACTAGCGGGAGGGTTGGGGCAGATACGCAGTATTTT. The chain combines TRBV28 with TRBJ2-3; 14 bases are a match to TRBD2. Per the germline V gene, CDR1 is MDHEN and CDR2 is SYDVKM. V gave up 2 bases and J gave up 4 bases; unmatched junction bases: 8. This CDR3 has 18 amino acids.